One and the same sample provided the 18 T cell receptor beta chains below, sequenced in a study of OX40 agonist ivuxolimab in advanced cancers. Only in-frame clones appear in the TCRdb table, and some are missing; sequencing was by immunoSEQ multiplex PCR. This sample yields fewer than 80,000 clones, of which roughly nine tenths are seen a single time; about 4% belongs to the top ten. This material consisted of CD4+ or CD8+ T cells sorted from blood, taken in a trial of the OX40 agonist ivuxolimab. These TCRs come from an adult with an advanced solid tumor such as melanoma, head and neck, liver or kidney cancer.

The V call is TRBV10-1, the J call TRBJ2-5; 9 positions match TRBD1. J was trimmed by 6 bases and V by 5 bases; bases with no gene match: 7. From germline, CDR1 is WNHNN and CDR2 SYGVQD (reference sequence). There are 14 residues in the CDR3. The CDR3 reads CASSPGTGFKTQYF. The DNA of the CDR3 is TGCGCCAGCAGTCCCGGGACAGGGTTTAAGACCCAGTACTTC.

The chain couples TRBV10-3 to TRBJ2-6; D unclear. Germline loops: CDR1 ENHRY, CDR2 SYGVKD. The CDR3 has 13 amino acids. Trimming left V 3 bases short and J 0 bases short, with 0 bases between. This chain's CDR3 is CAISDSGANVLTF. CDR3 bases: TGTGCCATCAGTGACTCTGGGGCCAACGTCCTGACTTTC.

This chain links TRBV6-5 with TRBJ1-2, with D unclear. Trimming cost V 0 bases and J 6 bases, with 17 bases left between them. Germline V CDR1 and CDR2: MNHEY, SVGAGI. The CDR3 is made up of 16 amino acids. CDR3 protein: CASSYSIEGWGDGYTF. The CDR3 bases are TGTGCCAGCAGTTACTCGATCGAAGGGTGGGGTGATGGCTACACCTTC.

CDR3 nucleotide sequence: TGTGCCAGCAGGAGATCCGGGACTAACCACAATGAGCAGTTCTTC. It codes for CASRRSGTNHNEQFF. The chain carries TRBV5-8 and TRBJ2-1; 7 bases agree with TRBD2. The length of the CDR3 is 15 residues. The germline gives CDR1 SGHTS, CDR2 YDEGEE. V shed 5 bases and J 5 bases; nucleotides not matched to a gene: 10.

CDR3 loop: CASTYGRGTTEAFF. The CDR3 nucleotides are TGTGCCAGCACCTATGGTCGGGGAACCACTGAAGCTTTCTTT. The chain links TRBV11-2 to TRBJ1-1; D is unclear. This CDR3 comprises 14 residues. CDR1 and CDR2 from the germline V gene are SGHAT and FQNNGV. The germline V and J ends were trimmed by 7 bases and 4 bases, with 16 bases remaining between them.

This clone came up once. V is TRBV6-6 and J is TRBJ2-2, with D maybe TRBD2 (6 bases). The CDR3 length is 14 residues. CDR1 is MNHNY and CDR2 is SVGAGI in the germline V gene (reference sequence). The V and J ends lost 4 bases and 5 bases respectively, with 11 bases between them. CDR3 amino acids: CASSSGGWTGELFF. The CDR3 DNA reads TGTGCCAGCAGTTCCGGGGGTTGGACCGGGGAGCTGTTTTTT.

The rearrangement uses TRBV9 and TRBJ1-4, with D unresolved. The CDR3 runs 14 residues. Germline CDR1 and CDR2: SGDLS and YYNGEE. Trimming took 2 bases from V and 0 from J, leaving 5 bases between them. CDR3 nucleotide sequence: TGTGCCAGCAGCGTCGAGTCAACTAATGAAAAACTGTTTTTT. It codes for CASSVESTNEKLFF.

A single count supports this clone. The V gene is TRBV5-1, the J gene TRBJ2-1; 7 bases are a match to TRBD2. Per germline, CDR1 SGHRS and CDR2 YFSETQ. The V gene end was trimmed by 4 bases and the J gene end by 4 bases; junction bases not matched to a gene: 11. The CDR3 sequence is 16 residues long. CDR3 in DNA: TGCGCCAGCAGCCCGTACGGGGCTAGCGGATACAATGAGCAGTTCTTC. Translating gives CASSPYGASGYNEQFF.

The CDR3 region has the DNA TGTGCCTGGAGTGGTCTAGCGGGAGGAAGAGATACGCAGTATTTT. It is translated as CAWSGLAGGRDTQYF. This chain connects TRBV30 to TRBJ2-3, with 11 positions matching TRBD2. The germline V gene has CDR1 GTSNPN and CDR2 SVGIG (reference sequence). Trimming took 1 base from V and 5 from J; bases not matched to a gene: 5. This CDR3 contains 15 residues. Filled out from reference TRBV30 and TRBJ2-3, the complete variable domain reads SQTIHQWPATLVQPVGSPLSLECTVEGTSNPNLYWYRQAAGRGLQLLFYSVGIGQISSEVPQNLSASRPQDRQFILSSKKLLLSDSGFYLCAWSGLAGGRDTQYFGPGTRLTVL.

The J gene is TRBJ1-1, the V gene TRBV18; the match to TRBD1 covers 7 bases. The CDR3 runs 14 residues. The germline V gene has CDR1 KGHSH and CDR2 LQKENI. V dropped 5 bases and J dropped 1; count of bases not matched to a gene: 4. Here the CDR3 DNA reads TGTGCCAGCTCATCGGGACAGTCGAACACTGAAGCTTTCTTT. Residues: CASSSGQSNTEAFF. The whole variable domain, remainder taken from reference TRBV18 and TRBJ1-1, is NAGVMQNPRHLVRRRGQEARLRCSPMKGHSHVYWYRQLPEEGLKFMVYLQKENIIDESGMPKERFSAEFPKEGPSILRIQQVVRGDSAAYFCASSSGQSNTEAFFGQGTRLTVV.

The chain employs TRBV11-2 and TRBJ2-5; 7 bases are a match to TRBD1. The DNA end favors TRBJ2-7, so the J call may be wrong. This CDR3 is built from 13 residues. Looked up from germline, CDR1 is SGHAT and CDR2 is FQNNGV. The CDR3 reads CASSLQGAYEQYF. The CDR3 bases are TGTGCCAGCAGCTTACAGGGGGCCTACGAGCAGTACTTC.

The chain joins TRBV29-1 to TRBJ2-1; D gene ambiguous. The germline gives CDR1 SQVTM, CDR2 ANQGSEA. This CDR3 comprises 12 residues. Deletions cut 3 bases from V and 4 bases from J, with 7 bases between. CDR3 sequence (DNA): TGCAGCGTTGATGACCTTTACAATGAGCAGTTCTTC. Residues: CSVDDLYNEQFF.

This chain links TRBV7-2 with TRBJ2-7, with 10 bases lining up with TRBD1. CDR3 size: 14 residues. Germline-derived CDR1 and CDR2 are SGHTA and FQGNSA. Trimming took 4 bases from V and 4 from J; bases not matched to a gene: 4. This chain's CDR3 is CASSSRDRGYEQYF. CDR3 nucleotides: TGTGCCAGCAGCTCAAGGGACAGGGGATACGAGCAGTACTTC. Based on the CDR3 plus reference TRBV7-2 and TRBJ2-7, the full variable domain is GAGVSQSPSNKVTEKGKDVELRCDPISGHTALYWYRQSLGQGLEFLIYFQGNSAPDKSGLPSDRFSAERTGGSVSTLTIQRTQQEDSAVYLCASSSRDRGYEQYFGPGTRLTVT.

This chain links TRBV5-1 with TRBJ2-7, with 8 positions matching TRBD2. The trim removed 2 bases at V and 4 bases at J, leaving 5 bases unmatched. In germline, CDR1 is SGHRS, CDR2 YFSETQ. The CDR3 spans 14 residues. The CDR3 DNA reads as TGCGCCAGCAGCTTTGGCGGGGGGCCGTACGAGCAGTACTTC. Translation gives CASSFGGGPYEQYF.

In regard to this clone: The junction differs from germline at one of its ends, possibly a read error. The V gene is TRBV5-5, the J gene TRBJ2-2, with 8 bases that match TRBD1. This CDR3 region has 13 residues. CDR1 is SGHKS and CDR2 is YYEKEE in the germline V gene (reference sequence). The CDR3 DNA sequence: TGTGCCAGCAGTTTGGACAGGGCCGGGGAGCTGTTTTTT. Amino acids: CASSLDRAGELFF.

Points on this clone: Other DNA sequences in this specimen translate into the identical CDR3. The V gene is TRBV11-3, the J gene TRBJ1-1, with D perhaps TRBD1 (5 bases). This CDR3 has 14 residues. Germline lookup yields CDR1 SGHNT and CDR2 YENEEA. V was cut by 3 bases and J by 1 base, with 9 bases left in between. The CDR3 here is CASSFSGANTEAFF. The DNA for the CDR3 is TGTGCCAGCAGCTTTTCCGGGGCGAACACTGAAGCTTTCTTT.

The rearrangement uses TRBV5-1 and TRBJ2-7, with TRBD1 matching over 8 bases. Trimming at V came to 4 bases and at J to 3 bases, leaving 3 bases not matched to a gene. This CDR3 spans 13 amino acids. CDR1 and CDR2 from the germline V gene are SGHRS and YFSETQ. CDR3 coding DNA: TGCGCCAGCAGCGCTGGACAGGGCTACGAGCAGTACTTC. The encoded protein is CASSAGQGYEQYF.

The genes are TRBV5-1 and TRBJ1-2, with 7 bases lining up with TRBD1. V lost 5 bases and J lost 6; bases outside the gene matches: 13. The CDR3 is 15 residues long. The germline V gene has CDR1 SGHRS and CDR2 YFSETQ. Here the CDR3 reads CASRGTATNQDGYTF. In DNA form, the CDR3 reads TGCGCCAGCAGGGGGACAGCCACCAATCAAGATGGCTACACCTTC.